Below, 5 T cell receptor beta chains from the same sample are listed, as sequenced in a study of T cell responses to AZD1222 COVID-19 vaccine. Produced via immunoSEQ multiplex PCR; TCRdb's table is partial and in-frame only. Here the sample spans more than 95,000 clones, around 90% being singletons. Sample: peripheral blood, taken on day 0 of AZD1222 vaccination. All receptors derive from an adult in good health.

This chain uses TRBV5-1 with TRBJ2-5; 7 bases are a match to TRBD1. Germline V gene sequence: CDR1 SGHRS, CDR2 YFSETQ. This CDR3 has 15 amino acids. With 0 bases clipped from V and 2 bases from J, the junction kept 4 bases outside the gene matches. CDR3 sequence reads: CASSLGDRRQETQYF. The CDR3 DNA reads TGCGCCAGCAGCTTGGGGGACAGACGTCAAGAGACCCAGTACTTC.

This chain links TRBV30 with TRBJ2-3, with a possible D match to TRBD1 (7 bases). Germline V gene sequence: CDR1 GTSNPN, CDR2 SVGIG (reference sequence). CDR3 length: 14 residues. V lost 3 bases, J lost 1 base, and 11 bases lay in between. The CDR3 sequence: CAWREGQRTDTQYF. As DNA, the CDR3 is TGTGCCTGGAGGGAGGGACAGCGCACAGATACGCAGTATTTT. The whole variable domain, remainder taken from reference TRBV30 and TRBJ2-3, is SQTIHQWPATLVQPVGSPLSLECTVEGTSNPNLYWYRQAAGRGLQLLFYSVGIGQISSEVPQNLSASRPQDRQFILSSKKLLLSDSGFYLCAWREGQRTDTQYFGPGTRLTVL.

This rearrangement joins TRBV5-1 to TRBJ2-2, with D unclear. CDR1 and CDR2 (germline): SGHRS, YFSETQ. V was pared by 4 bases and J by 3 bases, with 7 bases between. This CDR3 region has 13 residues. The CDR3 coding sequence is TGCGCCAGCAGCCCTGGTGACACCGGGGAGCTGTTTTTT. Encoded protein: CASSPGDTGELFF.

V gene TRBV28 combines with J gene TRBJ2-1; 10 positions agree with TRBD2. Unmatched junction bases numbered 16, after V lost 7 bases and J lost 10 bases. The CDR3 is 16 residues long. Germline CDR1 reads MDHEN; CDR2 reads SYDVKM. The CDR3 sequence is CASTKGRGTSVSEQFF. The CDR3 coding sequence is TGTGCCAGCACCAAGGGGCGCGGGACTAGCGTTAGCGAGCAGTTCTTC.

The table lists this clone with a few counts. This chain joins TRBV28 and TRBJ2-7; D is uncertain. Trimming left V 2 bases short and J 4 bases short, with 6 bases between. This CDR3 spans 12 amino acids. CDR1 and CDR2 (germline): MDHEN, SYDVKM. CDR3 protein: CASSLGEYEQYF. The CDR3 DNA reads TGTGCCAGCAGTTTAGGAGAGTACGAGCAGTACTTC.